This TCR beta chain was observed in a study of technical replicates of blood from a handful of donors. With regard to this clone: Other nucleotide sequences from this sample produce the same CDR3.

The data were produced by immunoSEQ multiplex PCR, yet TCRdb's version contains in-frame clones alone and is incomplete. Of about 63,000 clones listed, roughly 86% are singletons. The V gene lost 1 base and the J gene lost 2 bases, with 6 bases spanning the gap. Germline-derived CDR1 and CDR2 are SGHRS and YFSETQ. The CDR3 has 13 residues. The sequencing sample was made of PBMCs. This clonotype originated in a human donor in good health. Some clones in this sample may be carry-over from other donors' samples. V gene TRBV5-1 combines with J gene TRBJ1-1, with D possibly TRBD1 on 5 matching bases. The CDR3 DNA reads TGCGCCAGCAGCTTGCAGGGAAACACTGAAGCTTTCTTT. The encoded protein is CASSLQGNTEAFF.